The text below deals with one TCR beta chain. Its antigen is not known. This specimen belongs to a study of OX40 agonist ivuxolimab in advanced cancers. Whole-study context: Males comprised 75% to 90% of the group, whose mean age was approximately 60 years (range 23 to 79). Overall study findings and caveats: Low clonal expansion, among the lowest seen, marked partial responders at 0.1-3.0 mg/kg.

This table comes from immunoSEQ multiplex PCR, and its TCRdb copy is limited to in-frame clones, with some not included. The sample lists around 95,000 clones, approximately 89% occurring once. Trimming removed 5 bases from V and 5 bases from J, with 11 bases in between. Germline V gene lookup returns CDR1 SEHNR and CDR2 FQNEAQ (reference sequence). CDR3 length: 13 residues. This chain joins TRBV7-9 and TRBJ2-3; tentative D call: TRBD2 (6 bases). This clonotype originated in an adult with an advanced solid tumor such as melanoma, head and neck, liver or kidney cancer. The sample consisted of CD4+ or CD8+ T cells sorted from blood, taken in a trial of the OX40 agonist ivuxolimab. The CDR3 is CASSPGVLDTQYF. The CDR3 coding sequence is TGTGCCAGCAGCCCGGGAGTTTTAGATACGCAGTATTTT. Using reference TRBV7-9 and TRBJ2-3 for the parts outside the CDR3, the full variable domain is DTGVSQNPRHKITKRGQNVTFRCDPISEHNRLYWYRQTLGQGPEFLTYFQNEAQLEKSRLLSDRFSAERPKGSFSTLEIQRTEQGDSAMYLCASSPGVLDTQYFGPGTRLTVL.